The sample holds a few counts of the clone carrying this T cell receptor (beta chain). Its specificity is unknown. The data were obtained in a study of identical twins. Study conclusions and caveats: Where beta out-of-frame sequences were concerned, excess twin sharing was weaker.

V shed 4 bases, J shed 5 bases, and the junction held 6 bases outside the gene matches. The germline CDR1 and CDR2 sequences are MDHEN and SYDVKM. This CDR3 region has 14 residues. MiXCR was run by TCRdb on the 5' RACE reads, yielding one entry per CDR3 protein. The sample lists 500,000 to 650,000 distinct CDR3 sequences, approximately 20% occurring once. This sample also appeared in a second study, on yellow fever vaccine responses in identical twins.

This chain joins TRBV28 and TRBJ2-7; 9 bases align to TRBD2. This TCR was sampled from a woman aged 18-29 years in good health. The specimen was CD4+ T cells sorted from blood. Written as DNA, the CDR3 is TGTGCCAGCAGTTCGTCAGCGGGGGGCGACGAGCAGTACTTC. Amino acid sequence: CASSSSAGGDEQYF.